These 3 T cell receptor beta chains share one sample of origin, sequenced in a study of vaccination effects on CD4 cells after COVID-19. Antigen-specific CD4+ T cells were expanded (with viral peptide pools) by the ViraFEST assay ahead of sequencing. CD4+ T cell isolation took place after less than 13 days of culture. Their SARS-CoV-2 infection, verified by PCR, occurred between March and December 2020. Each participant received a vaccine that was either BNT162b2 or mRNA-1273, given as two doses. Their antigens remain unidentified. This table comes from immunoSEQ multiplex PCR, and its TCRdb copy is limited to in-frame clones, with some not included. The repertoire has 13,000 to 15,000 clones, nearly 80% of them found once; the top ten carry 29%. The starting material was CD4+ T cells from PBMCs cultured with HCoV-NL63 spike peptides, obtained after COVID-19 vaccination. These receptors were taken from a human donor who had a prior SARS-CoV-2 infection.

This clone was detected once. The chain uses TRBV18 and TRBJ2-5; D possibly uses TRBD1 or TRBD2 (5 bases each). Germline CDR1 reads KGHSH; CDR2 reads LQKENI. The CDR3 totals 15 residues. Trimming stripped 6 bases from V and 4 bases from J, with 18 bases between. The CDR3 DNA is TGTGCCAGCTCGGGGACGAGGGCCTCGGGAGAGACCCAGTACTTC. It yields the protein CASSGTRASGETQYF.

The chain carries TRBV5-6 and TRBJ1-1, with 7 bases aligning to TRBD1. CDR1 SGHDT and CDR2 YYEEEE come from the germline V gene. The trim removed 4 bases at V and 3 bases at J, leaving 6 bases unmatched. This CDR3 is 14 amino acids long. DNA of the CDR3: TGTGCCAGCAGCGAGGGACAGAAATACACTGAAGCTTTCTTT. This codes for CASSEGQKYTEAFF.

The V gene is TRBV18, the J gene TRBJ1-4; D is ambiguous. The CDR3 length is 14 residues. The germline V gene encodes CDR1 KGHSH and CDR2 LQKENI. V lost 4 bases, J lost 4 bases, and 10 bases lay in between. The DNA of the CDR3 is TGTGCCAGCTCACGAGGTTATGGTAATGAAAAACTGTTTTTT. Residues: CASSRGYGNEKLFF. The full variable domain, its missing parts supplied by reference TRBV18 and TRBJ1-4, is NAGVMQNPRHLVRRRGQEARLRCSPMKGHSHVYWYRQLPEEGLKFMVYLQKENIIDESGMPKERFSAEFPKEGPSILRIQQVVRGDSAAYFCASSRGYGNEKLFFGSGTQLSVL.